Listed here is a single T cell receptor beta chain. The data were taken from a study of control samples from healthy donors and cancer patients. Generated by immunoSEQ multiplex PCR, the TCRdb table keeps only in-frame clones and is missing some. In the table there are roughly 220,000 clones, roughly 94% of which are singletons. The J segment lost 8 bases and the V segment lost 3 bases, leaving 4 bases of the junction unmatched. This CDR3 region has 14 residues. The germline V gene has CDR1 SNHLY and CDR2 FYNNEI. The receptor was isolated from a man over 45 in good health. V gene TRBV2 combines with J gene TRBJ2-1; 10 nucleotides match TRBD2. The sample taken for sequencing was blood. As DNA, the CDR3 is TGTGCCAGCAGTGAGGAGCGGGGGGGGCATGAGCAGTTCTTC. It codes for CASSEERGGHEQFF.